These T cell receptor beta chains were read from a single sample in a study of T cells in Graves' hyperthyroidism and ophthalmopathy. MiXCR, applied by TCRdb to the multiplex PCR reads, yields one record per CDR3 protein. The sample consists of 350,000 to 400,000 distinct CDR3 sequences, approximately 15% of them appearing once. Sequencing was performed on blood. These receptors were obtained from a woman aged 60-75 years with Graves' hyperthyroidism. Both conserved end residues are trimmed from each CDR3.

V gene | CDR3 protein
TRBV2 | ASSPLAGGGTDTQY
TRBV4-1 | ASSQDLTGGTEAF
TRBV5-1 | ASSQRESSYNEQF
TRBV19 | ASSRRDSAYNEQF
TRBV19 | ASGDGLLSTDTQY
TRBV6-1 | ASSDWGTDTQY
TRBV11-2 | ASSLGGHFQETQY
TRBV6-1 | ASSDLGQSTDTQY
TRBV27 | ASSAATGVLNQPQH
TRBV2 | ASSGTGHTGELF
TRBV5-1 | ASTEIGAGGTDTQY